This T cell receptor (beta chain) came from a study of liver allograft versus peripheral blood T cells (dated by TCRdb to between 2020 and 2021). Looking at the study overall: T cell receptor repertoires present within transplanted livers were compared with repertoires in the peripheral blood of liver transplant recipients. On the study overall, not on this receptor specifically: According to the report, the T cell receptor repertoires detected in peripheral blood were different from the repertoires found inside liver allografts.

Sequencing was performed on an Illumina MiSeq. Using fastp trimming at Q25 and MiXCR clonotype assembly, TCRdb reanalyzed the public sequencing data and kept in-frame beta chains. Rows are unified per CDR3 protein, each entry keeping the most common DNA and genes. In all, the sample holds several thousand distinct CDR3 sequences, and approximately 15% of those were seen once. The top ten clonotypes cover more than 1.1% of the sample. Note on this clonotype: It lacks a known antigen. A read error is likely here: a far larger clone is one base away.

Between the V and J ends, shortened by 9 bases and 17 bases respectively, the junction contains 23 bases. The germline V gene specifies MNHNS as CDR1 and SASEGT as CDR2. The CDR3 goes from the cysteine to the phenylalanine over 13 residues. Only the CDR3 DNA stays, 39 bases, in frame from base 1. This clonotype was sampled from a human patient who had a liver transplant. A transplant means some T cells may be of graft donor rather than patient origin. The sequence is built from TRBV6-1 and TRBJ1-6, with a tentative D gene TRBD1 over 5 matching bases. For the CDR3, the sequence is CARSYTEIGDFHF. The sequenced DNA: TGTGCCAGAAGTTACACGGAAATTGGGGACTTCCACTTT.